This T cell receptor (beta chain) was identified in a study of CD8+CD57+ T cells in acquired aplastic anemia. Study background: Yields of DNA that came from sorted CD4+ and CD8+ cells averaged about 3 ug.

Per the germline V gene, CDR1 is SNHLY and CDR2 is FYNNEI. The CDR3 sequence is 14 residues long. Using genomic DNA as the template, TCR beta VDJ and CDR3 profiling was carried out. Via MiXCR, TCRdb re-called the reads, giving one row per CDR3 protein. Among 210,000 or so distinct CDR3 sequences listed, under 50% were seen once. The authors sequenced patients whose flow cytometry had shown CD8+CD57+ cell expansion. In regard to this clonotype: An end of the junction differs from the germline gene, which may be a read error.

This chain links TRBV2 with TRBJ1-4; perhaps TRBD1 as D (6 bases). Sequenced: sorted CD4+, CD8+, or CD8+CD57+ T cells (not recorded which) from PBMCs. The TCR comes from a human donor with aplastic anemia. CDR3 loop: CASTLDSINEKPLF. The CDR3 region has the DNA TGTGCCAGCACTCTGGACAGCATTAATGAAAAACCGCTTTTT.